This note documents a single T cell receptor (beta chain) sequence. What it binds is not known. Trimming cost V 11 bases and J 8 bases, with 22 bases left between them. This CDR3 comprises 14 residues. Germline V CDR1 and CDR2: MDHEN, SYDVKM. The sample is drawn from a study of shared clonotypes between healthy human individuals. Across the study: Researchers drew samples from two women and a few men aged 18 to 49. The study's findings and limits: Large sequencing depth failed to make sorted-subset sequencing complete, rarefaction showed. The sharing of 5% to 5.5% of naive CD4 clonotypes was seen across several donors. Clonotypes shared by all four donors outscored non-shared clonotypes in generation probability.

Profiling relied on immunoSEQ multiplex PCR, and the TCRdb table lists in-frame clones only, not all of them. The sample yields about 2.1 million clones, 93% seen once. Naive CD8 cells lacked CD45RO and underwent positive selection for CCR7, leaving out terminally differentiated effector memory CD45RA+ cells. The V and J genes are TRBV28 and TRBJ2-1; D is unresolved. The sequenced material came from naive CD8+ T cells from PBMCs. The sequence derives from a man younger than 35 in good health. Some clones in this sample may be carry-over from other donors' samples. CDR3 DNA: TGTGCCCACCGAGCCGGAAAGAGTAGGTATGAGCAGTTCTTC. Translated, it gives CAHRAGKSRYEQFF.